The T cell receptor beta chain under discussion was sequenced for a study of CD8 T cells in ankylosing spondylitis. The germline V and J ends were trimmed by 7 bases and 4 bases, with 14 bases remaining between them. The CDR3 consists of 14 residues. A quantitative 5'-RACE method, one with molecular barcodes, was used to make TCR beta libraries. TCRdb redid the calling of the 5' RACE reads with MiXCR, one entry per CDR3 protein. The data show around 280,000 distinct CDR3 sequences, 20% seen once. The sequencing sample was made of blood, either unsorted or a sorted T cell fraction (not recorded which). The V call is TRBV12-3 or TRBV12-4, the J call TRBJ1-3; D is possibly TRBD1 (6 bases). The source is a male donor with ankylosing spondylitis or in good health (not recorded which). CDR3 sequence reads: CASTLGGLGNTIYF. CDR3 coding DNA: TGTGCCAGCACTTTGGGGGGGCTGGGAAACACCATATATTTT.